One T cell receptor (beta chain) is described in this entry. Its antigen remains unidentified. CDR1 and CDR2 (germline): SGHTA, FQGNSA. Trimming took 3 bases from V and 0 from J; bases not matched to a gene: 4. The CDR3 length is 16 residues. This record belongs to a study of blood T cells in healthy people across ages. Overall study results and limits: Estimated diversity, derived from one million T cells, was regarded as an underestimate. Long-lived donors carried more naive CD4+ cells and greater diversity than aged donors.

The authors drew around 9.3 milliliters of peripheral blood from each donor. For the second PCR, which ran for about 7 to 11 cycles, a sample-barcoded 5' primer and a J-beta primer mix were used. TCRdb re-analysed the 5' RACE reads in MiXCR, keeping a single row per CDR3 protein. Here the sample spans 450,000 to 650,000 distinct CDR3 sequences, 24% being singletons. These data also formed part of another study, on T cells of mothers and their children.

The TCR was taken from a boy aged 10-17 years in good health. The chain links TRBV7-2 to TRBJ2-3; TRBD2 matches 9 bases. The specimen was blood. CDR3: CASSFGGGASTDTQYF. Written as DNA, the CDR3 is TGTGCCAGCAGCTTCGGCGGGGGGGCGAGCACAGATACGCAGTATTTT. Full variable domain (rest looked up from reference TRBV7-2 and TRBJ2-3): GAGVSQSPSNKVTEKGKDVELRCDPISGHTALYWYRQSLGQGLEFLIYFQGNSAPDKSGLPSDRFSAERTGGSVSTLTIQRTQQEDSAVYLCASSFGGGASTDTQYFGPGTRLTVL.